This entry features one T cell receptor (beta chain) sequence. The protocol was immunoSEQ multiplex PCR, while the TCRdb copy is restricted to in-frame clones and leaves out a portion. The sample lists 80,000 to 100,000 clones, about four fifths occurring once. The data are from a study of control samples from healthy donors and cancer patients. Per germline, CDR1 LNHDA and CDR2 SQIVND (reference sequence). The CDR3 spans 18 residues. Deletions cut 0 bases from V and 0 bases from J, with 15 bases between. This clonotype was sampled from a woman aged 25 to 39 in good health. V and J are TRBV19 and TRBJ2-1; D uncertain. The sequenced sample consisted of blood. CDR3 sequence: CASSIDRRHLSSYNEQFF. The CDR3 DNA sequence: TGTGCCAGTAGTATAGATAGAAGACATCTCAGCTCCTACAATGAGCAGTTCTTC.